This T cell receptor beta chain was identified during a study of blood T cell repertoires in COVID-19. The overall study: Collection of acute and convalescent COVID-19 samples took place in the United States, Italy and Spain.

Trimming cost V 2 bases and J 3 bases; bases outside gene matches: 3. The CDR3 is made up of 16 amino acids. CDR1 and CDR2 (germline): SGHKS, YYEKEE (reference sequence). Original data processing: Using reference gene primer amplification, nucleated cell counts were estimated. The repertoire was sequenced with immunoSEQ multiplex PCR; TCRdb's copy has only in-frame clones and lacks some. The V and J calls and clone size are taken from that table; D and trimming were inferred from the DNA. The sample records around 240,000 clones, over 80% being singletons. The chain joins TRBV5-5 to TRBJ2-2; 11 nucleotides agree with TRBD2. The sequence derives from a human donor in a cohort exposed to, infected with or recovered from COVID-19 (not recorded which). The donor label of this sample is uncertain. Sequenced material: PBMCs or T cells enriched from blood (not recorded which). For the CDR3, the DNA is TGTGCCAGCAGCTTACTAGCGGGGGCCCACACCGGGGAGCTGTTTTTT. Encoded protein: CASSLLAGAHTGELFF.